This T cell receptor (beta chain) stems from a study of identical twins. Each CDR3 protein gets one entry after TCRdb re-called the 5' RACE reads with MiXCR. The sample lists 1.5 million to 2 million distinct CDR3 sequences; about 30% were seen once. Germline values: CDR1 SGDLS, CDR2 YYNGEE. V lost 0 bases and J lost 7, with 11 bases in between. The CDR3 loop spans 13 amino acids. Study-level points and caveats: Sequences that were beta out-of-frame showed weaker excess twin sharing.

With respect to this clonotype: Its matching antigen is unknown.

The TCR comes from a newborn girl in good health. Sequencing input: cord blood. This chain links TRBV9 with TRBJ2-7; possibly TRBD2 for D (6 bases). The CDR3 region has the DNA TGTGCCAGCAGCGTAGAGGACTACCGGGAGCAGTACTTC. It encodes CASSVEDYREQYF.